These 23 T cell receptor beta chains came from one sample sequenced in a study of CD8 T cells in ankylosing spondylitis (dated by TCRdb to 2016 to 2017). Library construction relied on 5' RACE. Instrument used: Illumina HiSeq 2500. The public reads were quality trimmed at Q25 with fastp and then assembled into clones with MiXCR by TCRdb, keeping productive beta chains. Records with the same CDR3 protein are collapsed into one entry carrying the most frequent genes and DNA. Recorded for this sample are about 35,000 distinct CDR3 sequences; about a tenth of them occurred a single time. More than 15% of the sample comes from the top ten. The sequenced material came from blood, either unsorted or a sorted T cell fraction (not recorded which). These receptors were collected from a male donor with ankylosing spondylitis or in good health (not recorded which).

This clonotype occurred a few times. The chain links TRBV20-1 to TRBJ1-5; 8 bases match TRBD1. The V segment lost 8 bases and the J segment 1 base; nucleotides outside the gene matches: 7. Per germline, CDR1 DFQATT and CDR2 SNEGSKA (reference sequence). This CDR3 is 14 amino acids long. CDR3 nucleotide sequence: TGCAGTTTATATTCAGGGGGCAGCAATCAGCCCCAGCATTTT. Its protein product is CSLYSGGSNQPQHF.

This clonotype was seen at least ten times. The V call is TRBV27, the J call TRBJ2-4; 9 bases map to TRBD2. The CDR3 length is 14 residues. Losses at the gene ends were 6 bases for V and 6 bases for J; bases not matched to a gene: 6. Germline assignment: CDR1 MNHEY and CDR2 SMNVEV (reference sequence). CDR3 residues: CASSIAGVVNIQYF. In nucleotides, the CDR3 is TGTGCCAGCAGCATAGCGGGAGTGGTAAACATTCAGTACTTC.

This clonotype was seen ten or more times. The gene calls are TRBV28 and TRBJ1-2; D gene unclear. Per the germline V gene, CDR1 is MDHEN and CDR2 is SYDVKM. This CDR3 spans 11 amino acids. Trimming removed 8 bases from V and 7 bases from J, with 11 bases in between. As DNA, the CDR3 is TGTGCCAGCTATCTCGGCGGTGGCTACACCTTC. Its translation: CASYLGGGYTF.

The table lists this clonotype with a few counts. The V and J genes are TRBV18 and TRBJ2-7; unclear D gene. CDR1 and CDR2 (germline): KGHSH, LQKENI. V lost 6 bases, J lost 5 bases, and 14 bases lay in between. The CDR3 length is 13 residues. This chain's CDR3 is CASSPLLGHEQYF. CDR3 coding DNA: TGTGCCAGCTCCCCGCTCCTTGGGCACGAGCAGTACTTC.

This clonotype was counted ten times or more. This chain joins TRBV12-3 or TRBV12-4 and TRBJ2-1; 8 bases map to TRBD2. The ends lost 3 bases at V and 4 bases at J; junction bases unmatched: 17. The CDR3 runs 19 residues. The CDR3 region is CASSFPGGKREITYNEQFF. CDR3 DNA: TGTGCCAGCAGTTTTCCCGGGGGTAAGCGGGAGATTACGTACAATGAGCAGTTCTTC.

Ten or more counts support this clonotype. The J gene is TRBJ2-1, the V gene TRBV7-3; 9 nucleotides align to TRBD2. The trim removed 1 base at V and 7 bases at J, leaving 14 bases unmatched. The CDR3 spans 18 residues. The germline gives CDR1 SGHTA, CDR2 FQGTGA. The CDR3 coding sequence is TGTGCCAGCAGCTTAAGCGGGAGGGCCATGTCTAAACAAAATGAGCAGTTCTTC. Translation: CASSLSGRAMSKQNEQFF.

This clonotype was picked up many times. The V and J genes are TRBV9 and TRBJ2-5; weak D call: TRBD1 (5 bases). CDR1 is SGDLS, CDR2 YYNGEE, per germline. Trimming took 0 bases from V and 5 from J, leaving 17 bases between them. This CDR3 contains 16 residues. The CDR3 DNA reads TGTGCCAGCAGCGTAGAGGGGCGCCCTGGTGCCGAGACCCAGTACTTC. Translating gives CASSVEGRPGAETQYF.

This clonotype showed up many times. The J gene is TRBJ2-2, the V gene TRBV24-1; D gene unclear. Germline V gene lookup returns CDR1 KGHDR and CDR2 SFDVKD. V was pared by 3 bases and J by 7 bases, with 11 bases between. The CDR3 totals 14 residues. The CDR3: CATSDPNSDGELFF. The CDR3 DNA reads TGTGCCACCAGTGATCCCAATTCCGACGGGGAGCTGTTTTTT.

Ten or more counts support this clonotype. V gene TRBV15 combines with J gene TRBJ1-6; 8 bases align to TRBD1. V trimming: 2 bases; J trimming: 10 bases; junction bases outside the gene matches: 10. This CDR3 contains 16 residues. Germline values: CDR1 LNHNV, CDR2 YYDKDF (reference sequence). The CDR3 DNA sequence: TGTGCCACCAGCAGAACCTTAGACAGGGGCGACTCACCCCTCCACTTT. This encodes CATSRTLDRGDSPLHF.

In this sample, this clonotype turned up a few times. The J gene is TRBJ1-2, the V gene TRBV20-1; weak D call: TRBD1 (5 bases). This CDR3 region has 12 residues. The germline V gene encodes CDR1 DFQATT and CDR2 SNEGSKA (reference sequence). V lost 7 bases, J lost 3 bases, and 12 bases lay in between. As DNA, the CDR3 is TGCAGTGAGGGGCCGAGGGACTATGGCTACACCTTC. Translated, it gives CSEGPRDYGYTF.

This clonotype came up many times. Here the CDR3 reads CASSRNRDFGDTQYF. CDR3 coding DNA: TGCGCCAGCAGCCGAAATCGGGACTTTGGGGATACGCAGTATTTT. V is TRBV4-3 and J is TRBJ2-3; tentatively, D is TRBD2 (6 bases). The CDR3 totals 15 residues. The V end lost 4 bases, the J end lost 6 bases, and 17 bases lay between the germline ends. From germline, CDR1 is LGHNA and CDR2 YSLEER.

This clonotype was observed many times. The CDR3 spells CASSQGGTGWSNQPQHF. CDR3 nucleotide sequence: TGCGCCAGCAGCCAAGGCGGGACAGGGTGGAGCAATCAGCCCCAGCATTTT. V is TRBV4-1 and J is TRBJ1-5, with 9 positions matching TRBD1. The germline V gene has CDR1 MGHRA and CDR2 YSYEKL. With 1 base clipped from V and 1 base from J, the junction kept 5 bases outside the gene matches. The CDR3 length is 17 residues.

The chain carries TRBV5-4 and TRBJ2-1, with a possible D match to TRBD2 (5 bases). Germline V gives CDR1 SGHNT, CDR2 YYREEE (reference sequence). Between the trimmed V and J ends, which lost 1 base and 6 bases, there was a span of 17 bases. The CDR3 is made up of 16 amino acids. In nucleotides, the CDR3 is TGTGCCAGCAGCTTGACGTCGGGAAAGGGCCGCAATGAGCAGTTCTTC. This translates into CASSLTSGKGRNEQFF. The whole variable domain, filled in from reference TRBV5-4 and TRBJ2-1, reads ETGVTQSPTHLIKTRGQQVTLRCSSQSGHNTVSWYQQALGQGPQFIFQYYREEENGRGNFPPRFSGLQFPNYSSELNVNALELDDSALYLCASSLTSGKGRNEQFFGPGTRLTVL.

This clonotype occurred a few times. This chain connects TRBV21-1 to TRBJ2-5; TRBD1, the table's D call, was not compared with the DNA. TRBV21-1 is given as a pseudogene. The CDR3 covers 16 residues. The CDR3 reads CASSKPQGQEEETQYF. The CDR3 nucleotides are TGTGCCAGCAGCAAACCACAGGGACAAGAGGAAGAGACCCAGTACTTC.

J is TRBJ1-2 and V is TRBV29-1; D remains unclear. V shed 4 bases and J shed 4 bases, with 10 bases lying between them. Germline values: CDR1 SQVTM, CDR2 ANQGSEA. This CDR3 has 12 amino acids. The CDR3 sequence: CSVAGVGYGYTF. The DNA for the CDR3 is TGCAGCGTTGCGGGAGTTGGCTATGGCTACACCTTC.

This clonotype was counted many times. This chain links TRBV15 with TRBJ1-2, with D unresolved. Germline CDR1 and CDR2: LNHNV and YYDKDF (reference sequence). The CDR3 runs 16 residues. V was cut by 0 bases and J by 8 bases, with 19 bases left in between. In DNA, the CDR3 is TGTGCCACCAGCAGAGAAAGGGCTGCGGCTTTAGGAGGCTACACCTTC. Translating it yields CATSRERAAALGGYTF.

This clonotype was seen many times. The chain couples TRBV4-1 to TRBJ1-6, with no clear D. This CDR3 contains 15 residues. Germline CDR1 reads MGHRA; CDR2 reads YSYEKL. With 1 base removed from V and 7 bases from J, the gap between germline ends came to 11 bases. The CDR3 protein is CASSQGTDGNSPLHF. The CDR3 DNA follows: TGCGCCAGCAGCCAAGGGACGGATGGGAATTCACCCCTCCACTTT.

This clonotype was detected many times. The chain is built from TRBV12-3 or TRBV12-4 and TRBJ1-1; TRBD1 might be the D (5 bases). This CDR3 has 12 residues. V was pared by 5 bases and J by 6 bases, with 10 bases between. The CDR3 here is CASSLRVPEAFF. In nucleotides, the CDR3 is TGTGCCAGCAGTCTCAGGGTACCTGAAGCTTTCTTT.

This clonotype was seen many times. The CDR3 spells CASSQVWGSSGSLHEQFF. DNA for the CDR3: TGTGCCAGCAGCCAAGTTTGGGGTTCTAGCGGGAGTTTACACGAGCAGTTCTTC. The J gene is TRBJ2-1, the V gene TRBV3-1; TRBD2 matches at 10 bases. This CDR3 is 18 amino acids long. After removal of 1 base from V and 10 bases from J, the junction contained 16 bases not matched to a gene. Germline loops: CDR1 LGHDT, CDR2 YNNKEL (reference sequence).

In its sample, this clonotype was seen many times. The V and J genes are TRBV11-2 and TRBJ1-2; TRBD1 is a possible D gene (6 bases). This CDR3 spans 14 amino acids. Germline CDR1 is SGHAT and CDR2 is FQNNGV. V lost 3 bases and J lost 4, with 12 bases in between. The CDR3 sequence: CASSLTGSFYGYTF. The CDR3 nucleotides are TGTGCCAGCAGCTTGACAGGCTCTTTCTATGGCTACACCTTC.

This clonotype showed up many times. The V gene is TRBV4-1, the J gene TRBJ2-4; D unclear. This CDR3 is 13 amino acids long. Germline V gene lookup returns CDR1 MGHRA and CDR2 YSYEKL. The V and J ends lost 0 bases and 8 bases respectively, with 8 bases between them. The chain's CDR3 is CASSQDSRDIQYF. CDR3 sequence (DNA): TGCGCCAGCAGCCAAGATTCTCGGGACATTCAGTACTTC.

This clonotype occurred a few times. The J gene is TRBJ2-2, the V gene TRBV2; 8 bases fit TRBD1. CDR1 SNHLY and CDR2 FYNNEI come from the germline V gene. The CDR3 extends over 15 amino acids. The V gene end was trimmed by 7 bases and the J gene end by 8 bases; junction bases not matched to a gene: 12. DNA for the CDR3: TGTGCCAGCAAAGCCATGGAGACAGGGGATGGGGAGCTGTTTTTT. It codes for CASKAMETGDGELFF.

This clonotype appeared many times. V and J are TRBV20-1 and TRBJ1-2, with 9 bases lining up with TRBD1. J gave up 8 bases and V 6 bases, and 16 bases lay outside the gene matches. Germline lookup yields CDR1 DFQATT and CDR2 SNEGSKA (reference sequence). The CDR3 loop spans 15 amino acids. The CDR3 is CSAERSLDRGGGYTF. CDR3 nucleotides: TGCAGTGCCGAACGATCCTTGGACAGGGGCGGCGGCTACACCTTC.